This T cell receptor beta chain was sequenced in a study of blood T cell repertoires in COVID-19. The data were produced by immunoSEQ multiplex PCR, yet TCRdb's version contains in-frame clones alone and is incomplete. The table has fewer than 350,000 clones, 70% to 90% seen once. Trimming removed 8 bases from V and 4 bases from J, with 11 bases in between. The CDR3 covers 12 residues. From germline, CDR1 is LGHDT and CDR2 YNNKEL (reference sequence). The receptor was derived from a woman aged 40 to 50 who had recovered from COVID-19. The chain carries TRBV3-1 (or the pseudogene TRBV3-2) and TRBJ1-1, with D uncertain. Sample: PBMCs or T cells enriched from blood (not recorded which). As DNA, the CDR3 is TGTGCCAGCCGAGGCACCGGCACTGAAGCTTTCTTT. Protein: CASRGTGTEAFF.